Presented here are 20 T cell receptor beta chains from one specimen sequenced in a study of cytomegalovirus exposure and HLA in healthy donors. Primers: 60 Vbeta forward and 13 Jbeta reverse. Generated by immunoSEQ multiplex PCR, the TCRdb table keeps only in-frame clones and is missing some. This sample yields some 190,000 clones, of which about nine tenths are seen a single time; 1.1% belongs to the top ten. Material: PBMCs. Receptors were obtained from a boy aged 2 to 10 in good health and CMV-seronegative.

The chain is built from TRBV28 and TRBJ2-6, with 7 positions matching TRBD1. With V trimmed by 6 bases and J by 0 bases, 2 bases remained unmatched. The CDR3 has 15 residues. Per germline, CDR1 MDHEN and CDR2 SYDVKM. The CDR3 protein is CASRPGGSGANVLTF. The CDR3 region has the DNA TGTGCCAGCAGACCAGGGGGCTCTGGGGCCAACGTCCTGACTTTC. The entire variable domain, with the rest obtained from reference TRBV28 and TRBJ2-6, is as follows: DVKVTQSSRYLVKRTGEKVFLECVQDMDHENMFWYRQDPGLGLRLIYFSYDVKMKEKGDIPEGYSVSREKKERFSLILESASTNQTSMYLCASRPGGSGANVLTFGAGSRLTVL.

This clone was recorded once. The V gene is TRBV19, the J gene TRBJ2-5; D possibly corresponds to TRBD1 (6 bases). This CDR3 region has 13 residues. Germline-derived CDR1 and CDR2 are LNHDA and SQIVND (reference sequence). The ends were cut back, 6 bases at V and 3 bases at J, with 11 bases in the middle. The chain's CDR3 is CASSRDMEETQYF. For the CDR3, the DNA is TGTGCCAGTAGCCGGGACATGGAAGAGACCCAGTACTTC.

The chain carries TRBV10-3 and TRBJ2-3; D is possibly TRBD1 (5 bases). The germline V and J ends were trimmed by 8 bases and 2 bases, with 14 bases remaining between them. This CDR3 is 14 amino acids long. Germline values: CDR1 ENHRY, CDR2 SYGVKD. Written as DNA, the CDR3 is TGTGCCATCGCGGCAGGGCTAAACACAGATACGCAGTATTTT. Translated: CAIAAGLNTDTQYF.

This clone was seen only once. The rearrangement joins TRBV11-2 to TRBJ1-1, with TRBD1 matching over 8 bases. The trim removed 3 bases at V and 4 bases at J, leaving 4 bases unmatched. CDR1 and CDR2 from the germline V gene are SGHAT and FQNNGV. CDR3 size: 14 residues. CDR3 nucleotides: TGTGCCAGCAGCTTGGACAGGGTCGGCACTGAAGCTTTCTTT. Translated, it gives CASSLDRVGTEAFF.

This clone has only one observation. This sequence joins TRBV6-5 and TRBJ2-1; 9 nucleotides line up with TRBD2. Trimming took 6 bases from V and 6 from J; bases not matched to a gene: 6. There are 14 residues in the CDR3. Germline loops: CDR1 MNHEY, CDR2 SVGAGI. This CDR3 reads CASRISGGPNEQFF. The CDR3 DNA sequence: TGTGCCAGCAGGATTAGCGGGGGTCCCAATGAGCAGTTCTTC.

CDR3 region: CATGTGYTDTQYF. CDR3 coding DNA: TGTGCCACCGGGACAGGCTACACAGATACGCAGTATTTT. The chain couples TRBV2 to TRBJ2-3; 8 bases agree with TRBD1. The germline V gene has CDR1 SNHLY and CDR2 FYNNEI. V was pared by 10 bases and J by 2 bases, with 5 bases of the junction left unmatched. This CDR3 is 13 amino acids long.

This clone was seen once. The chain is built from TRBV30 and TRBJ1-1; unclear D gene. The CDR3 spans 13 residues. The V gene's germline CDR1 is GTSNPN and CDR2 SVGIG (reference sequence). V lost 5 bases and J 4 bases, leaving 14 bases between the germline ends. CDR3 bases: TGTGCCTGGCGGGCAGGACTGAGCACTGAAGCTTTCTTT. It yields the protein CAWRAGLSTEAFF.

J is TRBJ1-4 and V is TRBV5-1; D is ambiguous. CDR1 and CDR2 (germline): SGHRS, YFSETQ. V lost 2 bases to trimming and J lost 0 bases, with 17 bases between them. The CDR3 totals 18 residues. The CDR3 DNA sequence: TGCGCCAGCAGCTTCCGTGGAGGGAAGAGGGCAACTAATGAAAAACTGTTTTTT. It is translated as CASSFRGGKRATNEKLFF.

The V gene is TRBV18, the J gene TRBJ1-1; TRBD1 might be the D (5 bases). From germline, CDR1 is KGHSH and CDR2 LQKENI. This CDR3 is built from 13 residues. V lost 5 bases to trimming and J lost 4 bases, with 11 bases between them. This CDR3 is CASSSGGGTEAFF. The CDR3, as DNA: TGTGCCAGCTCATCTGGGGGAGGCACTGAAGCTTTCTTT.

V is TRBV28 and J is TRBJ2-6; a weak D match, TRBD1 (5 bases). The V and J ends lost 6 bases and 0 bases respectively, with 30 bases between them. The CDR3 runs to 22 residues. Germline V gene data show CDR1 as MDHEN and CDR2 as SYDVKM. CDR3: CASRVAVGVPDTETSGANVLTF. CDR3 sequence (DNA): TGTGCCAGCAGGGTCGCTGTAGGGGTGCCAGATACTGAAACCTCTGGGGCCAACGTCCTGACTTTC.

V gene TRBV5-6 combines with J gene TRBJ1-2; 7 bases fit TRBD1. Trimming took 0 bases from V and 2 from J; bases not matched to a gene: 4. The CDR3 is 15 amino acids. CDR1 SGHDT and CDR2 YYEEEE come from the germline V gene. The CDR3 DNA reads as TGTGCCAGCAGCTTGGTTACAGGGGTCAACTATGGCTACACCTTC. Its translation: CASSLVTGVNYGYTF.

This clone was counted a few times. The V call is TRBV4-1, the J call TRBJ1-5; D gene uncertain. The CDR3 extends over 16 amino acids. With 0 bases removed from V and 0 bases from J, the gap between germline ends came to 9 bases. CDR1 is MGHRA, CDR2 YSYEKL, per germline. This CDR3 reads CASSQDQSYSNQPQHF. The DNA of the CDR3 is TGCGCCAGCAGCCAAGATCAGTCATATAGCAATCAGCCCCAGCATTTT.

This chain links TRBV28 with TRBJ2-5; D possibly corresponds to TRBD2 (5 bases). V gave up 7 bases and J gave up 1 base, with 16 bases separating them. Germline CDR1 MDHEN, CDR2 SYDVKM. CDR3 length: 15 residues. The CDR3 DNA sequence: TGTGCCAGCACCCCGGGGAAAAGCATCCAAGAGACCCAGTACTTC. This codes for CASTPGKSIQETQYF. Full variable domain (outside the CDR3, taken from reference TRBV28 and TRBJ2-5): DVKVTQSSRYLVKRTGEKVFLECVQDMDHENMFWYRQDPGLGLRLIYFSYDVKMKEKGDIPEGYSVSREKKERFSLILESASTNQTSMYLCASTPGKSIQETQYFGPGTRLLVL.

The chain couples TRBV15 to TRBJ2-7; 7 nucleotides agree with TRBD1. Per germline, CDR1 LNHNV and CDR2 YYDKDF (reference sequence). The CDR3 has 15 amino acids. The trim removed 3 bases at V and 3 bases at J, leaving 8 bases unmatched. The CDR3 nucleotides are TGTGCCACCAGCAGCAGGACAGGCATTTTCTACGAGCAGTACTTC. This sequence encodes CATSSRTGIFYEQYF. Full variable domain (remainder filled in from reference TRBV15 and TRBJ2-7): DAMVIQNPRYQVTQFGKPVTLSCSQTLNHNVMYWYQQKSSQAPKLLFHYYDKDFNNEADTPDNFQSRRPNTSFCFLDIRSPGLGDTAMYLCATSSRTGIFYEQYFGPGTRLTVT.

The V and J genes are TRBV4-1 and TRBJ2-3; TRBD2 might be the D (5 bases). Per the germline V gene, CDR1 is MGHRA and CDR2 is YSYEKL. The V end was cut by 0 bases, the J end by 2 bases, with 12 bases between. The CDR3 is 16 amino acids. The DNA for the CDR3 is TGCGCCAGCAGCCAAGATCTCCGGGGTACCACAGATACGCAGTATTTT. This codes for CASSQDLRGTTDTQYF.

The V call is TRBV7-2, the J call TRBJ2-2, with TRBD2 matching 8 bases. V lost 7 bases and J lost 7; bases outside the gene matches: 14. This CDR3 is built from 16 residues. The V gene's germline CDR1 is SGHTA and CDR2 FQGNSA. CDR3 in DNA: TGTGCCAGCACCCCCAGGGGAGCGGGGGAGGGCGGGGAGCTGTTTTTT. This encodes CASTPRGAGEGGELFF.

This sequence joins TRBV27 and TRBJ1-5; maybe TRBD1 (6 bases). The CDR3 length is 16 residues. V dropped 1 base and J dropped 6 bases, with 16 bases sitting between them. Germline lookup yields CDR1 MNHEY and CDR2 SMNVEV (reference sequence). CDR3 sequence (DNA): TGTGCCAGCAGTTTATATGCGGGGGGCACCCCTCAGCCCCAGCATTTT. As protein: CASSLYAGGTPQPQHF.

This clone was seen only once. The rearrangement joins TRBV27 to TRBJ2-1; weak D call: TRBD2 (6 bases). Trimming left V 2 bases short and J 8 bases short, with 13 bases between. The length of the CDR3 is 14 residues. CDR1 MNHEY and CDR2 SMNVEV come from the germline V gene (reference sequence). The CDR3 sequence: CASSLILASDEQFF. In DNA, the CDR3 is TGTGCCAGCAGTTTAATTCTAGCGTCCGATGAGCAGTTCTTC.

The chain couples TRBV7-9 to TRBJ1-2; the D is unclear. The V gene lost 0 bases and the J gene lost 9 bases, with 11 bases spanning the gap. CDR3 size: 13 residues. Germline V gene data show CDR1 as SEHNR and CDR2 as FQNEAQ (reference sequence). The CDR3 reads CASSLAAGNSYTF. As DNA, the CDR3 is TGTGCCAGCAGCTTAGCGGCAGGAAACAGCTACACCTTC. The variable domain in full, with the rest retrieved from reference TRBV7-9 and TRBJ1-2, is DTGVSQNPRHKITKRGQNVTFRCDPISEHNRLYWYRQTLGQGPEFLTYFQNEAQLEKSRLLSDRFSAERPKGSFSTLEIQRTEQGDSAMYLCASSLAAGNSYTFGSGTRLTVV.

This clone was seen only once. V usage is TRBV6-1 and J usage is TRBJ2-7; 11 bases map to TRBD2. The trim removed 6 bases at V and 6 bases at J, leaving 7 bases unmatched. The CDR3 spans 14 residues. Germline CDR1 and CDR2: MNHNS and SASEGT. CDR3 nucleotide sequence: TGTGCCAGCAGATCTAGCGGGGGGATGGCCGAGCAGTACTTC. Encoded protein: CASRSSGGMAEQYF.